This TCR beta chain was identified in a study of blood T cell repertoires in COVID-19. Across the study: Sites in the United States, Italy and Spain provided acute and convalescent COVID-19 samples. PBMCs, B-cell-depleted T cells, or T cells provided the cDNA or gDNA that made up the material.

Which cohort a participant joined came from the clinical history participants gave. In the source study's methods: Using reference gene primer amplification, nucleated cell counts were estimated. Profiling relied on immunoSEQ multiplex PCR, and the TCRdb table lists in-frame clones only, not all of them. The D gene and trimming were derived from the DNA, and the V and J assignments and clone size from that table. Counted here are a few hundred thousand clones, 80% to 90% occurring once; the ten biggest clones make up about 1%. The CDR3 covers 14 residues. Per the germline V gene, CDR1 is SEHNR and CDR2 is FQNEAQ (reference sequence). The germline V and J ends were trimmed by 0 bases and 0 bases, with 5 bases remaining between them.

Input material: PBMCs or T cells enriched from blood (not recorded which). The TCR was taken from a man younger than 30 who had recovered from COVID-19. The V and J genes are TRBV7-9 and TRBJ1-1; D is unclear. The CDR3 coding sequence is TGTGCCAGCAGCTTAGCGGCTCTGAACACTGAAGCTTTCTTT. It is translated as CASSLAALNTEAFF.